Each of the 16 T cell receptor beta chains below was sequenced from the same sample in a study of T cell responses to AZD1222 COVID-19 vaccine. Clones were read by immunoSEQ multiplex PCR, and TCRdb kept only the in-frame ones, dropping some. The table shows approximately 110,000 clones, with nearly 90% occurring only once. Material: peripheral blood, obtained 28 days after the second AZD1222 dose. The receptors here all came from an adult who received the AZD1222 COVID-19 vaccine.

The J gene is TRBJ1-4, the V gene TRBV9, with 7 bases identical to TRBD1. This CDR3 spans 14 amino acids. V shed 3 bases, J shed 10 bases, and the junction held 9 bases outside the gene matches. Germline CDR1 reads SGDLS; CDR2 reads YYNGEE. The CDR3 nucleotides are TGTGCCAGCAGCGGACAGGGAAGTACTTCAAAACTGTTTTTT. Translating gives CASSGQGSTSKLFF.

The J gene is TRBJ2-3, the V gene TRBV4-1; unclear D gene. Germline assignment: CDR1 MGHRA and CDR2 YSYEKL. The CDR3 is made up of 15 amino acids. V was shortened by 2 bases and J by 0 bases, with 9 bases between the two germline ends. Written as DNA, the CDR3 is TGCGCCAGCAGCCAAACTTCCCCTAGCACAGATACGCAGTATTTT. Translating gives CASSQTSPSTDTQYF.

CDR3: CASSSRRWTGDEQYF. The CDR3 nucleotides are TGTGCCAGCAGTTCCCGCCGATGGACAGGGGACGAGCAGTACTTC. The genes are TRBV6-5 and TRBJ2-7; 9 nucleotides match TRBD1. From germline, CDR1 is MNHEY and CDR2 SVGAGI. V lost 4 bases and J lost 5; bases outside the gene matches: 9. This CDR3 contains 15 residues.

The chain uses TRBV2 and TRBJ1-4; 8 nucleotides match TRBD1. Trimming cost V 6 bases and J 8 bases; bases outside gene matches: 5. Germline V gene data show CDR1 as SNHLY and CDR2 as FYNNEI. CDR3 length equals 13 residues. CDR3: CASRGTGGEKLFF. CDR3 nucleotides: TGTGCCAGCAGGGGAACAGGGGGGGAAAAACTGTTTTTT.

This rearrangement joins TRBV6-5 to TRBJ1-2; D might be TRBD1 (6 bases). This CDR3 contains 14 residues. V lost 7 bases, J lost 2 bases, and 14 bases lay in between. Germline CDR1 is MNHEY and CDR2 is SVGAGI. In DNA form, the CDR3 reads TGTGCCAGCAAAACGGGGGCAATCAACTATGGCTACACCTTC. Protein sequence: CASKTGAINYGYTF.

The genes are TRBV7-2 and TRBJ1-2; 9 bases fit TRBD1. This CDR3 region has 16 residues. The germline V gene encodes CDR1 SGHTA and CDR2 FQGNSA. V shed 4 bases and J 2 bases; nucleotides not matched to a gene: 8. The CDR3 bases are TGTGCCAGCAGCTCCGGCGGGACAGGGAGCAACTATGGCTACACCTTC. As protein: CASSSGGTGSNYGYTF.

This chain uses TRBV5-4 with TRBJ1-3, with D hard to call. V lost 4 bases to trimming and J lost 4 bases, with 6 bases between them. CDR1 and CDR2 from the germline V gene are SGHNT and YYREEE (reference sequence). CDR3 length equals 12 residues. CDR3 loop: CASSARGNTIYF. The DNA of the CDR3 is TGTGCCAGCAGCGCGCGAGGAAACACCATATATTTT.

This clone was counted between two and nine times. This chain links TRBV27 with TRBJ2-3; 9 bases align to TRBD1. The germline V gene has CDR1 MNHEY and CDR2 SMNVEV (reference sequence). The CDR3 length is 15 residues. The J segment lost 2 bases and the V segment lost 3 bases, leaving 3 bases of the junction unmatched. The CDR3 loop is CASSLGTGYTDTQYF. Here the CDR3 DNA reads TGTGCCAGCAGTTTGGGGACAGGGTACACAGATACGCAGTATTTT.

This clone came up a few times. The chain joins TRBV7-9 to TRBJ2-1; 8 positions agree with TRBD1. With 0 bases clipped from V and 6 bases from J, the junction kept 7 bases outside the gene matches. Per germline, CDR1 SEHNR and CDR2 FQNEAQ (reference sequence). This CDR3 has 16 residues. CDR3 in amino acids: CASSLALGGQGNEQFF. The CDR3 DNA follows: TGTGCCAGCAGCTTAGCGCTAGGCGGACAGGGCAATGAGCAGTTCTTC.

The rearrangement links TRBV3-1 (or the pseudogene TRBV3-2) to TRBJ2-7; TRBD1 matches 8 bases. The CDR3 length is 16 residues. The J segment lost 2 bases and the V segment lost 4 bases, leaving 10 bases of the junction unmatched. Germline V gene sequence: CDR1 LGHDT, CDR2 YNNKEL (reference sequence). CDR3 in DNA: TGTGCCAGCAGCCCCTCGGACAGGGTGAAACCCTACGAGCAGTACTTC. Its translation: CASSPSDRVKPYEQYF.

V is TRBV5-1 and J is TRBJ2-5, with 8 bases lining up with TRBD1. In germline, CDR1 is SGHRS, CDR2 YFSETQ. This CDR3 comprises 17 residues. Germline trimming cut 4 bases from V and 5 bases from J; bases unmatched to any gene: 16. CDR3 in amino acids: CASSLRWGQAPWETQYF. CDR3 DNA sequence: TGCGCCAGCAGCCTACGCTGGGGACAGGCCCCGTGGGAGACCCAGTACTTC.

The chain is built from TRBV7-9 and TRBJ2-5; D possibly corresponds to TRBD1 (5 bases). This CDR3 comprises 16 residues. The germline CDR1 and CDR2 sequences are SEHNR and FQNEAQ (reference sequence). V was clipped by 4 bases and J by 0 bases, with 15 bases between them. The DNA of the CDR3 is TGTGCCAGCAGCTCCCCACCAGCAGGGTACCAAGAGACCCAGTACTTC. This translates into CASSSPPAGYQETQYF.

V is TRBV28 and J is TRBJ1-2; D might be TRBD1 (6 bases). The V and J ends lost 5 bases and 0 bases respectively, with 16 bases between them. The V gene's germline CDR1 is MDHEN and CDR2 SYDVKM. CDR3 size: 16 residues. The CDR3 loop is CASSRSDRNSNYGYTF. The CDR3 DNA reads TGTGCCAGCAGTCGATCCGACAGGAATTCTAACTATGGCTACACCTTC.

This clone appeared a single time. This chain connects TRBV14 to TRBJ2-1, with 7 positions matching TRBD2. Trimming removed 4 bases from V and 5 bases from J; junction bases left unmatched: 14. The germline V gene encodes CDR1 SGHDN and CDR2 FVKESK. The CDR3 loop spans 17 amino acids. The CDR3 DNA reads as TGTGCCAGCAGCCCCAATACAGGCCTAGCGGCAAACAATGAGCAGTTCTTC. It is translated as CASSPNTGLAANNEQFF.

The chain couples TRBV3-1 (or the pseudogene TRBV3-2) to TRBJ1-2; no firm D call. V lost 5 bases and J 10 bases, leaving 14 bases between the germline ends. The CDR3 is 12 amino acids. CDR1 is LGHDT and CDR2 is YNNKEL in the germline V gene (reference sequence). The CDR3 DNA reads as TGTGCCAGCAGCATAGGAGCCGGGTTCTACACCTTC. Protein product: CASSIGAGFYTF.

This chain uses TRBV25-1 with TRBJ2-7; D assignment may be TRBD1 or TRBD2 (6 bases each). V lost 5 bases to trimming and J lost 5 bases, with 16 bases between them. This CDR3 is 14 amino acids long. The germline gives CDR1 MGHDK, CDR2 SYGVNS. This CDR3 is CASSPTWGANEQYF. The CDR3 DNA reads as TGTGCCAGCAGTCCTACGTGGGGGGCGAACGAGCAGTACTTC.